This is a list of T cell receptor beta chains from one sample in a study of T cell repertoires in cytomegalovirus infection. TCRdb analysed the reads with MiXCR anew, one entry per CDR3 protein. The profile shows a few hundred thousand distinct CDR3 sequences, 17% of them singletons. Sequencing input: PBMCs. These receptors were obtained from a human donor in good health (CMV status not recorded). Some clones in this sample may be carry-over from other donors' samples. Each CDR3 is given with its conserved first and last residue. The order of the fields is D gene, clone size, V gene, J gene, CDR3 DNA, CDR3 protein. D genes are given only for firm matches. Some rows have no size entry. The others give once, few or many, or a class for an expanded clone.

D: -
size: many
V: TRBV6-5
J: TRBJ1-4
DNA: TGTGCCAGCAGTTACTCGGGGTCAACTAATGAAAAACTGTTTTTT
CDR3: CASSYSGSTNEKLFF

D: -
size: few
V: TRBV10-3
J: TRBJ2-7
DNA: TGTGCCATCAGTGCCTTAGGCCAGGGTCATTACGAGCAGTACTTC
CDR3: CAISALGQGHYEQYF

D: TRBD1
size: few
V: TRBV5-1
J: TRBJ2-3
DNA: TGCGCCAGCGGCGACGGGACAGCTAGCACAGATACGCAGTATTTT
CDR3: CASGDGTASTDTQYF

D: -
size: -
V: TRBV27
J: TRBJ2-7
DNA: TGTGCCAGCAGTTTACGGGGGAGTGGGATGCGGCACGAGCAGTACTTC
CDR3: CASSLRGSGMRHEQYF

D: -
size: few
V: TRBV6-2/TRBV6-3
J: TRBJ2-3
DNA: TGTGCCAGCAGGGGTAGCGGCACAGATACGCAGTATTTT
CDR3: CASRGSGTDTQYF

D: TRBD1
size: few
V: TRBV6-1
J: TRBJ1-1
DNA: TGTGCCAGCACCGCAGGGGGTTGGAACACTGAAGCTTTCTTT
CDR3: CASTAGGWNTEAFF

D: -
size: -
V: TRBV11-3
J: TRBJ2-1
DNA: TGTGCCAGCAGCACCCGACAGGCTTCGATCAATGAGCAGTTCTTC
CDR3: CASSTRQASINEQFF

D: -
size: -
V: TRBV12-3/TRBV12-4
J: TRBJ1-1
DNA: TGTGCCAGCAGTTTACAGGGTATCACTGAAGCTTTCTTT
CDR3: CASSLQGITEAFF

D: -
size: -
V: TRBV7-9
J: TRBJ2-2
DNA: TGTGCCAGCAGCAAAGCGACAGGCCTTAACACCGGGGAGCTGTTTTTT
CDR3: CASSKATGLNTGELFF

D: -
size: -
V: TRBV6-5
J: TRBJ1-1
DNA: TGTGCCAGCAGTTACGCGTTCGTATTTACGAACACTGAAGCTTTCTTT
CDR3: CASSYAFVFTNTEAFF

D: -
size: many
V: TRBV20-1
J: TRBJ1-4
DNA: TGCAGTGCTACCTTTGGGACCTTTAATGAAAAACTGTTTTTT
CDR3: CSATFGTFNEKLFF

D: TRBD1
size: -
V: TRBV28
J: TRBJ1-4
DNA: TGTGCCAGCAGTAGACAGGGGACCGGCGAAAAACTGTTTTTT
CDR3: CASSRQGTGEKLFF

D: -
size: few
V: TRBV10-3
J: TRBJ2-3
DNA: TGTGCCACCAACGCGGTCGGGGGCGTAGATACGCAGTATTTT
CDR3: CATNAVGGVDTQYF

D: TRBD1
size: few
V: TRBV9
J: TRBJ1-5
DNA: TGTGCCAGCAGCGTAATTCTTGGGGACAGGGGTAAGCAGCCCCAGCATTTT
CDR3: CASSVILGDRGKQPQHF

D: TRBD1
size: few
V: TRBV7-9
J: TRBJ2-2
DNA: TGTGCCAGCATGCCCGGGACAGGGAACACCGGGGAGCTGTTTTTT
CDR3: CASMPGTGNTGELFF

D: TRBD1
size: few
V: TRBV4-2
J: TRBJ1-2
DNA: TGTGCCAGCAGCCAAGGGGACAGAACCTTCTATGGCTACACCTTC
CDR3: CASSQGDRTFYGYTF

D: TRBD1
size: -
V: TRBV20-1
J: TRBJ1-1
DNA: TGCAGTGCTAGTCCAGGGGGCACTGAAGCTTTCTTT
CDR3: CSASPGGTEAFF

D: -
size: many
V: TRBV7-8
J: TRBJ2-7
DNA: TGTGCCAGCAGTATGGGATACTACGAGCAGTACTTC
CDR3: CASSMGYYEQYF

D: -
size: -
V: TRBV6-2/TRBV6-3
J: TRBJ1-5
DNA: TGTGCCAGCAGTTATCGTCAGGTCGACCGTGCGGGACACCTATATAGCAATCAGCCCCAGCATTTT
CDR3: CASSYRQVDRAGHLYSNQPQHF

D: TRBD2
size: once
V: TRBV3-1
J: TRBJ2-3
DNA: TGTGCCAGCAGCCAAGGACTAGCGGTGAGCACAGATACGCAGTATTTT
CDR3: CASSQGLAVSTDTQYF

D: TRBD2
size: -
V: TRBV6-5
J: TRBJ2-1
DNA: TGTGCCAGCAGTTACTCCGGGACTAGCCTCTACAATGAGCAGTTCTTC
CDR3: CASSYSGTSLYNEQFF

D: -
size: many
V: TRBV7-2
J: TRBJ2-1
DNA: TGTGCCAGCAGCTTCCAGGGCAATGAGCAGTTCTTC
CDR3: CASSFQGNEQFF

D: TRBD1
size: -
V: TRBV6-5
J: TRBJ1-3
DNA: TGTGCCAGCAGTTACCAGGGGGGCGGAAACACCATATATTTT
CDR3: CASSYQGGGNTIYF

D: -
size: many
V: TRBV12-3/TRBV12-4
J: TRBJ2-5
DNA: TGTGCCAGCAGCCACTCCGGGGGTGAGACCCAGTACTTC
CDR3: CASSHSGGETQYF

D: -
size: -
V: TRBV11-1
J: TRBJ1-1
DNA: TGTGCCAGCAGCTTAAACTGGGCTCGGGAAGCTTTCTTT
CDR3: CASSLNWAREAFF

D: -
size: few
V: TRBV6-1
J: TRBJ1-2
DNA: TGTGCCAGCAGCCAAGACAGTGCCCCCTATGGCTACACCTTC
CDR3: CASSQDSAPYGYTF

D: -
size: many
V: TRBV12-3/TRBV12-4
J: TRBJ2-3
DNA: TGTGCCAGCAGTTTAGGTCTGGCTAGCACAGATACGCAGTATTTT
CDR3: CASSLGLASTDTQYF

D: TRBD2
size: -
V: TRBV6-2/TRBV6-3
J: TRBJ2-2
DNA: TGTGCCAGCAGTCCGCGGACTAGCGTGGCGGGGGAGCTGTTTTTT
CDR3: CASSPRTSVAGELFF

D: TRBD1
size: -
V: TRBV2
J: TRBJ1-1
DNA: TGTGCCAGCAATTCGGACAGGGTGGTTACTGAAGCTTTCTTT
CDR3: CASNSDRVVTEAFF

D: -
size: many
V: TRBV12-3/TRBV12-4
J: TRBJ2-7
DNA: TGTGCAAGCAGCCCCTTTGAAGGGACCAACGAGCAGTACTTC
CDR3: CASSPFEGTNEQYF

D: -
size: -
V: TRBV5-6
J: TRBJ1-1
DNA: TGTGCCAGCAGCCCCAAAGGGGGTACGAACACTGAAGCTTTCTTT
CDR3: CASSPKGGTNTEAFF

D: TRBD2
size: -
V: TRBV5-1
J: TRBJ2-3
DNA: TGCGCCAGCACTCCTAGCCAGCGGGGGAGTGGGGATACGCAGTATTTT
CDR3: CASTPSQRGSGDTQYF

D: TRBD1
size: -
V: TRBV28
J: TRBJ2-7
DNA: TGTGCCAGCAGTTTAGATCTACAGGGGAATACCTACGAGCAGTACTTC
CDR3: CASSLDLQGNTYEQYF

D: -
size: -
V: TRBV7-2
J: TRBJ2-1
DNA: TGTGCCAGCAGCTTAATAGGGTGGCAGACTTACAATGAGCAGTTCTTC
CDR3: CASSLIGWQTYNEQFF

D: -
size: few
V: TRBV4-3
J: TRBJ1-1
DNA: TGCGCCAGCCGCCCGGCGACAGGAGGGCCCACTGAAGCTTTCTTT
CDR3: CASRPATGGPTEAFF

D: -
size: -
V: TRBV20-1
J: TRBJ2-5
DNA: TGCAGTGCTAGTACAGGAGGTGACAGGATCGGCGAGACCCAGTACTTC
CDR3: CSASTGGDRIGETQYF

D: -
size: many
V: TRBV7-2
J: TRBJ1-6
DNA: TGTGCCAGCAGCCCCTTCTCGTTCGGGGGGAATTCACCCCTCCACTTT
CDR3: CASSPFSFGGNSPLHF

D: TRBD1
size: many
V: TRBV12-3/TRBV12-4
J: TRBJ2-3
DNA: TGTGCCAGCAGATCAGAAGGGACAGGATCCTCAGATACGCAGTATTTT
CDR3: CASRSEGTGSSDTQYF

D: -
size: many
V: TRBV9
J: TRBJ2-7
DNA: TGTGCCAGCAGCCCAGGAGGTTACGAGCAGTACTTC
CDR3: CASSPGGYEQYF

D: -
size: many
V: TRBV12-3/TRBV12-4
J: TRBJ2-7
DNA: TGTGCCAGCAGTTTAGAAGGCACCTTCTGGGAGCAGTACTTC
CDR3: CASSLEGTFWEQYF

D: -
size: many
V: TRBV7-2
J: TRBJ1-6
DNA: TGTGCCAGCAGACGGACATATAATTCACCCCTCCACTTT
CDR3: CASRRTYNSPLHF

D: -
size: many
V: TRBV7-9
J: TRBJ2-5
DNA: TGTGCCAGCAGCTTAGTGTTGGCACCCGAGACCCAGTACTTC
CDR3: CASSLVLAPETQYF

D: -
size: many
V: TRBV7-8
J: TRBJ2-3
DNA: TGTGCCAGCAGCCCCGGGACTCCACCGCAGTATACGCAGTATTTT
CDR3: CASSPGTPPQYTQYF

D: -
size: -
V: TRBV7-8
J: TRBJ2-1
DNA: TGTGCCAGCTTTCCTCACCCCCAGGGAGACCGGAATGAGCAGTTCTTC
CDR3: CASFPHPQGDRNEQFF

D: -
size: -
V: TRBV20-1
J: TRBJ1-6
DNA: TGCAGTGCTAGTCCTCTTAATTCACCCCTCCACTTT
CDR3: CSASPLNSPLHF

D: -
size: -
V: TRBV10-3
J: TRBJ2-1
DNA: TGTGCCATCGGGCCAGGGGCAGACAATGAGCAGTTCTTC
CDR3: CAIGPGADNEQFF

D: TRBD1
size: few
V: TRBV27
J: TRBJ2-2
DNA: TGTGCCAGCACCTCAGTCCCGGGACAGGGTAGTGGGGAGAAGAAAGAGAACACCGGGGAGCTGTTTTTT
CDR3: CASTSVPGQGSGEKKENTGELFF

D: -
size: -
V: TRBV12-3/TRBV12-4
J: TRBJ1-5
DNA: TGTGCCAGCAGTGATTACCGGGACGGCTTCCAGCATTTT
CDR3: CASSDYRDGFQHF

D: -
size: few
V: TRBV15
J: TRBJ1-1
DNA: TGTGCCACCAGCAGAGTTATTAGCACTGAAGCTTTCTTT
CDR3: CATSRVISTEAFF

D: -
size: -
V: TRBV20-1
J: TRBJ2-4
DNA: TGCAGTGCTATAGAAGTAGCCAAAAACATTCAGTACTTC
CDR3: CSAIEVAKNIQYF

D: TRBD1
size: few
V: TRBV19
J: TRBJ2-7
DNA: TGTGCCAGTAGTATATTCCGGGACAGCTTCTACGAGCAGTACTTC
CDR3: CASSIFRDSFYEQYF

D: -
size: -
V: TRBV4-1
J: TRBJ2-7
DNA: TGCGCCAGCAGCCAATGGTCTAGGGATAACGAGCAGTACTTC
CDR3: CASSQWSRDNEQYF